Presented here are 5 T cell receptor beta chains from one specimen sequenced in a study of blood T cells in healthy people across ages. Sample-barcoded 5' priming and a J-beta primer mix drove a second PCR of roughly 6 to 12 cycles. TCRdb re-called the 5' RACE reads with MiXCR, one entry per CDR3 protein. The repertoire holds 1.8 million or so distinct CDR3 sequences, with approximately 39% as singletons. Sequences were obtained from blood. The receptor set was obtained from a human donor in good health.

The chain links TRBV7-9 to TRBJ1-2; 8 positions agree with TRBD1. The CDR3 has 15 amino acids. V was pared by 5 bases and J by 3 bases, with 8 bases of the junction left unmatched. From germline, CDR1 is SEHNR and CDR2 FQNEAQ (reference sequence). The CDR3: CASSPRDRGDYGYTF. CDR3 nucleotides: TGTGCCAGCAGCCCGCGAGACAGGGGAGACTATGGCTACACCTTC.

J is TRBJ1-5 and V is TRBV19; unclear D gene. The CDR3 runs 13 residues. CDR1 and CDR2 from the germline V gene are LNHDA and SQIVND (reference sequence). Trimming pared 7 bases from V and 3 bases from J, leaving 10 bases between. Here the CDR3 DNA reads TGTGCCAGTATCGGGCAAAACAATCAGCCCCAGCATTTT. Protein: CASIGQNNQPQHF.

The V and J genes are TRBV20-1 and TRBJ1-2, with 9 bases fitting TRBD1. The V gene end was trimmed by 4 bases and the J gene end by 3 bases; junction bases not matched to a gene: 12. This CDR3 is 16 amino acids long. Germline assignment: CDR1 DFQATT and CDR2 SNEGSKA (reference sequence). CDR3 sequence reads: CSAIPRGTGSDYGYTF. CDR3 nucleotides: TGCAGTGCTATTCCAAGAGGGACAGGGAGTGACTATGGCTACACCTTC.

The genes are TRBV20-1 and TRBJ1-4; a weak D match, TRBD1 (6 bases). V gave up 1 base and J gave up 7 bases, with 13 bases separating them. CDR3 length: 14 residues. The germline gives CDR1 DFQATT, CDR2 SNEGSKA (reference sequence). The CDR3 nucleotides are TGCAGTGCTAGAGCGGACAGCTCACGTGAAAAACTGTTTTTT. Translated: CSARADSSREKLFF.

This chain joins TRBV20-1 and TRBJ2-5, with D tentatively TRBD2 (5 bases). The tail of the sequence fits TRBJ2-7 better, so the J call may be wrong. Germline V gene sequence: CDR1 DFQATT, CDR2 SNEGSKA (reference sequence). The CDR3 length is 14 residues. CDR3 sequence reads: CSASLPDSPYEQYF. The CDR3 nucleotides read TGCAGTGCTAGCCTCCCGGACTCACCCTACGAGCAGTACTTC.